The T cell receptor beta chain described here comes from a study of cytomegalovirus exposure and HLA in healthy donors. Study as a whole: Caucasian-associated ancestry cluster membership applied to less than 85% of approximately 400 genotyped donors. Overall study findings and caveats: TCR beta chain V- and J-gene trimming was linked, in a later analysis, to a missense variant in DCLRE1C. The study recorded 164 TCR beta chains that were cytomegalovirus-associated.

The study ran its PCR with 60 Vbeta and 13 Jbeta primers. Data came from immunoSEQ multiplex PCR; TCRdb stores just in-frame clones and leaves some out. Its listing shows fewer than 75,000 clones. The CDR3 spans 10 residues. Trimming removed 5 bases at V and 5 bases at J, with 4 bases between. Germline lookup yields CDR1 DFQATT and CDR2 SNEGSKA (reference sequence). Comment on this clone: Its antigen is as yet unknown.

The sequenced sample was PBMCs. The clonotype comes from a boy aged 5-17 years in good health and CMV-seronegative. The rearrangement joins TRBV20-1 to TRBJ2-1; no firm D call. DNA of the CDR3: TGCAGTGCTTTCGACAATGAGCAGTTCTTC. This sequence encodes CSAFDNEQFF.